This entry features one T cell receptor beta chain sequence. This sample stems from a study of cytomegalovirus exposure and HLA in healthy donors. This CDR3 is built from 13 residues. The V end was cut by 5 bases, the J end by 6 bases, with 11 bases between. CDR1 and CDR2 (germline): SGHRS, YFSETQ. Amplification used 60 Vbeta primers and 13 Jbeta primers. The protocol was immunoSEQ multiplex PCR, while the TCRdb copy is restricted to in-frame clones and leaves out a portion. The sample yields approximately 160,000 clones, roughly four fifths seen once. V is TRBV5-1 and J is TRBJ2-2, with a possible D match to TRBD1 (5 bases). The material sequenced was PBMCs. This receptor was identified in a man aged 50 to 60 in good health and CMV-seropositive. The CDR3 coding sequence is TGCGCCAGCAGTGTGGGGCGCGCCGGGGAGCTGTTTTTT. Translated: CASSVGRAGELFF.